This is a list of T cell receptor beta chains from one sample in a study of stem cell transplantation in POMP-related autoinflammatory disease. TCRdb keeps only in-frame clones here, not all; method: immunoSEQ multiplex PCR. The table lists 9,900 or so clones, roughly three quarters of them singletons. The sample here was CD4+ T cells from PBMCs, taken after stem cell transplantation. The origin of the receptors is a human patient with POMP-related autoinflammation and immune dysregulation (PRAID). Some T cells may trace back to the graft donor. Each CDR3 is given with its conserved first and last residue. The D gene is left open where the match is weak. Only part of the rows carry a size: once, few, many, or a class if the clone is expanded.

v_call,clone_size,d_call,j_call,cdr3_aa,cdr3_nt
TRBV7-9,.,.,TRBJ1-2,CASSSEPRVNYGYTF,TGTGCCAGCAGCTCAGAACCAAGAGTTAACTATGGCTACACCTTC
TRBV7-2,.,TRBD2,TRBJ2-7,CASTDSGRAYEQYF,TGTGCCAGCACCGATAGCGGGAGGGCTTACGAGCAGTACTTC
TRBV30,.,.,TRBJ1-1,CAWSGQMNTEAFF,TGTGCCTGGAGTGGACAGATGAACACTGAAGCTTTCTTT
TRBV10-3,.,TRBD2,TRBJ2-1,CAISDQGLGYNEQFF,TGTGCCATCAGTGACCAGGGACTAGGATACAATGAGCAGTTCTTC
TRBV28,.,.,TRBJ2-1,CASSLRLGNGNEQFF,TGTGCCAGCAGTTTGAGACTAGGAAATGGCAATGAGCAGTTCTTC
TRBV28,.,.,TRBJ2-2,CASSGVWNTGELFF,TGTGCCAGCTCAGGGGTTTGGAACACCGGGGAGCTGTTTTTT
TRBV5-1,.,.,TRBJ2-1,CASSLVQRNPYNEQFF,TGCGCCAGCAGCTTGGTCCAGCGGAACCCCTACAATGAGCAGTTCTTC
TRBV2,.,.,TRBJ2-3,CASSGHSTDTQYF,TGTGCCAGCAGTGGTCACAGCACAGATACGCAGTATTTT
TRBV7-8,few,TRBD2,TRBJ2-3,CASSLLSGVTSPDTQYF,TGTGCCAGCAGCTTACTCTCCGGAGTGACTAGCCCAGATACGCAGTATTTT
TRBV6-2/TRBV6-3,.,.,TRBJ1-1,CASSYNPGQNTEAFF,TGTGCCAGCAGTTACAATCCAGGGCAGAACACTGAAGCTTTCTTT
TRBV24-1,.,.,TRBJ2-5,CATSDPSGNRETQYF,TGTGCCACCAGTGACCCTTCAGGAAATAGAGAGACCCAGTACTTC
TRBV6-5,.,.,TRBJ1-1,CASSYSARNTEAFF,TGTGCCAGCAGTTACTCCGCCAGGAACACTGAAGCTTTCTTT
TRBV7-6,.,TRBD2,TRBJ2-1,CAGGGSGRESEQFF,TGTGCAGGCGGAGGTAGCGGGAGGGAGAGTGAGCAGTTCTTC
TRBV9,.,.,TRBJ2-5,CASSVAPGASMETQYF,TGTGCCAGCAGCGTAGCTCCAGGGGCGAGCATGGAGACCCAGTACTTC
TRBV6-5,few,.,TRBJ1-1,CASRQNTEAFF,TGTGCCAGCAGGCAGAACACTGAAGCTTTCTTT
TRBV27,.,TRBD2,TRBJ2-7,CASRSSGSITYEQYF,TGTGCCAGCAGGTCTAGCGGGAGTATCACCTACGAGCAGTACTTC
TRBV6-1,few,TRBD2,TRBJ2-7,CASLYGASGKYEQYF,TGTGCCAGCCTATACGGGGCTAGCGGGAAGTACGAGCAGTACTTC
TRBV6-2/TRBV6-3,.,.,TRBJ1-1,CASSYGPGPGKAFF,TGTGCCAGCAGTTACGGGCCGGGACCGGGGAAAGCTTTCTTT
TRBV6-5,.,.,TRBJ2-7,CASSSRRSALYEQYF,TGTGCCAGCAGTTCCCGGCGCAGCGCTCTCTACGAGCAGTACTTC
TRBV7-2,.,TRBD2,TRBJ2-3,CASSLGLAGGDTQYF,TGTGCCAGCAGCTTAGGGCTAGCGGGAGGAGATACGCAGTATTTT
TRBV12-3/TRBV12-4,once,.,TRBJ1-2,CASSLRASYGYTF,TGTGCCAGCAGTTTAAGGGCTAGCTATGGCTACACCTTC
TRBV11-3,.,.,TRBJ2-1,CASSPQAGQSYNEQFF,TGTGCCAGCAGCCCCCAAGCCGGCCAGTCCTACAATGAGCAGTTCTTC